The clone carrying this TCR beta chain was detected only a few times. Distinct nucleotide sequences in the sample also encode this CDR3. Germline V gene sequence: CDR1 KGHSH, CDR2 LQKENI. The CDR3 runs 13 residues. Losses at the gene ends were 2 bases for V and 3 bases for J; bases not matched to a gene: 0. Sequencing was performed with immunoSEQ multiplex PCR; in TCRdb, only in-frame clones are kept and a portion is missing. This sample has 20,000 to 25,000 clones; around 68% occur once, and the top ten carry over 4.5%. This specimen belongs to a study of PD-1 blockade in classical Hodgkin lymphoma. All the patients suffered relapse after autologous stem cell transplantation, and brentuximab vedotin exposure differed.

This receptor was obtained from a human donor with classical Hodgkin lymphoma. The gene calls are TRBV18 and TRBJ2-5, with 7 bases lining up with TRBD2. Source: peripheral blood mononuclear cells (PBMCs), taken at baseline. CDR3 protein: CASSPGLEETQYF. CDR3 coding DNA: TGTGCCAGCTCACCAGGACTAGAAGAGACCCAGTACTTC.